This paragraph covers one TCR beta chain sequence. CDR3 length: 14 amino acids. Between the trimmed V and J ends, which lost 5 bases and 2 bases, there was a span of 13 bases. The germline V gene has CDR1 KGHSH and CDR2 LQKENI. The entry originates in a study of blood T cells in healthy people across ages. The second PCR ran roughly 6 to 11 cycles with a sample-barcoded 5' primer and J-beta primers. Each CDR3 protein gets one entry after TCRdb re-called the 5' RACE reads with MiXCR. The data show 600,000 to 900,000 distinct CDR3 sequences, with roughly 26% seen just once and 3% held by the top ten. The authors extracted at least 5 micrograms of total RNA per sample. These same data were also listed under a study on T cells of mothers and their children.

The receptor was derived from a boy aged 5-17 years in good health. Sequencing was carried out using blood. The chain has TRBV18 and TRBJ2-7; D possibly uses TRBD1 or TRBD2 (5 bases each). The CDR3 nucleotides are TGTGCCAGCTCAGAGGGGACCAGGGCCTACGAGCAGTACTTC. Translation gives CASSEGTRAYEQYF. Based on the CDR3 plus reference TRBV18 and TRBJ2-7, the full variable domain is NAGVMQNPRHLVRRRGQEARLRCSPMKGHSHVYWYRQLPEEGLKFMVYLQKENIIDESGMPKERFSAEFPKEGPSILRIQQVVRGDSAAYFCASSEGTRAYEQYFGPGTRLTVT.